Listed below are T cell receptor beta chains from one sample, sequenced in a study of cytomegalovirus exposure and HLA in healthy donors. The repertoire was sequenced with immunoSEQ multiplex PCR; TCRdb's copy has only in-frame clones and lacks some. The sample has a few hundred thousand clones; more than 80% are singletons. The specimen sequenced was PBMCs. All receptors come from a woman under 30 in good health and CMV-seronegative. CDR3s include the opening cysteine and the closing phenylalanine or tryptophan. D genes are given only for firm matches. For some rows the clone size is stated as once, few or many, or as a class when expanded; others skip it.

V gene	D gene	clone size	J gene	CDR3 protein	CDR3 DNA
TRBV28	TRBD1	NA	TRBJ1-1	CASSTGRDRVTEAFF	TGTGCCAGCAGTACCGGCCGGGACAGGGTCACTGAAGCTTTCTTT
TRBV29-1	NA	NA	TRBJ1-4	CSVWTVEKLFF	TGCAGCGTATGGACTGTTGAAAAACTGTTTTTT
TRBV4-1	TRBD2	once	TRBJ2-2	CASSQVPSGEAGELFF	TGCGCCAGCAGCCAAGTACCCAGCGGGGAGGCCGGGGAGCTGTTTTTT
TRBV9	TRBD2	once	TRBJ2-1	CASSVGGSSGSHEQFF	TGTGCCAGCAGCGTAGGGGGGTCTAGCGGGAGTCATGAGCAGTTCTTC
TRBV27	TRBD1	once	TRBJ2-7	CASRGAGGIPYEQYF	TGTGCCAGCAGGGGGGCAGGGGGAATCCCCTACGAGCAGTACTTC
TRBV5-1	NA	NA	TRBJ2-3	CASSPGGQRTTDTQYF	TGCGCCAGCAGCCCTGGCGGCCAGCGGACCACAGATACGCAGTATTTT
TRBV6-1	NA	NA	TRBJ2-5	CATFLDNQETQYF	TGTGCCACCTTTTTGGACAACCAAGAGACCCAGTACTTC
TRBV5-1	TRBD1	NA	TRBJ1-3	CASSWGGTGSGNTIYF	TGCGCCAGCAGCTGGGGAGGGACAGGCTCTGGAAACACCATATATTTT
TRBV5-4	TRBD2	NA	TRBJ2-7	CASSQKSGGTDEQYF	TGTGCCAGCAGCCAAAAGTCGGGAGGGACCGACGAGCAGTACTTC
TRBV7-9	NA	NA	TRBJ1-4	CASSLGTDEKLFF	TGTGCCAGCAGCTTAGGGACAGATGAAAAACTGTTTTTT
TRBV11-1	NA	NA	TRBJ2-5	CASSFTGGETQYF	TGTGCCAGCAGCTTCACAGGAGGGGAGACCCAGTACTTC
TRBV18	TRBD1	NA	TRBJ2-1	CASSPGTDYNEQFF	TGTGCCAGCTCCCCCGGGACAGACTACAATGAGCAGTTCTTC
TRBV10-1	NA	NA	TRBJ1-1	CASSPGSMNTEAFF	TGCGCCAGCAGTCCCGGGAGTATGAACACTGAAGCTTTCTTT